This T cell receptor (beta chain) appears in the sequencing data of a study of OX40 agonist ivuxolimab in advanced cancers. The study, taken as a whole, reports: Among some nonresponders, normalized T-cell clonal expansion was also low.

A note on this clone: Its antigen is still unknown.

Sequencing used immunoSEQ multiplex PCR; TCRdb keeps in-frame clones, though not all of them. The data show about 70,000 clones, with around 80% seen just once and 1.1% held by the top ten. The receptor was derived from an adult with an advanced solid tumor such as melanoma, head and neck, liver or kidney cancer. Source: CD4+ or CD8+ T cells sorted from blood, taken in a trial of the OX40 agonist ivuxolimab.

The CDR3 reads CASSESLTGQFNTF. The CDR3 DNA sequence: TGTGCCAGCAGTGAAAGTTTAACGGGACAGTTTAACACCTTC. The V and J genes are TRBV6-1 and TRBJ1-2; TRBD1 aligns across 7 bases. The CDR3 loop spans 14 amino acids. Germline V gives CDR1 MNHNS, CDR2 SASEGT. J lost 12 bases, V lost 2 bases, and 12 bases had no gene match.